Below, 31 T cell receptor beta chains from the same sample are listed, as sequenced in a study of CD8 T cells in ankylosing spondylitis. Their recognized antigens are unknown. General study results and limits: Characteristic of ankylosing spondylitis blood, it appeared, was a TCR beta motif comprising roughly 8 highly homologous variants.

TCRdb reanalysed the 5' RACE reads using MiXCR and keeps one entry per CDR3 protein. The data show over 700,000 distinct CDR3 sequences, around 19% seen once. Source material: blood, either unsorted or a sorted T cell fraction (not recorded which). These receptors all stem from a male donor with ankylosing spondylitis.

The chain carries TRBV4-1 and TRBJ2-3; D is unclear. The CDR3 consists of 13 residues. V shed 2 bases and J shed 6 bases, with 9 bases lying between them. CDR1 and CDR2 (germline): MGHRA, YSYEKL. CDR3 DNA: TGCGCCAGCAGCCAAAGTCGGGTGGATACGCAGTATTTT. Protein product: CASSQSRVDTQYF.

V is TRBV7-9 and J is TRBJ1-1, with D perhaps matching TRBD1 (6 bases). Germline CDR1 and CDR2: SEHNR and FQNEAQ (reference sequence). This CDR3 comprises 16 residues. Trimming pared 5 bases from V and 0 bases from J, leaving 16 bases between. The CDR3 spells CASSPTGGRVNTEAFF. The CDR3 region has the DNA TGTGCCAGCAGCCCAACCGGGGGGCGCGTGAACACTGAAGCTTTCTTT. The complete variable domain, with remaining parts taken from reference TRBV7-9 and TRBJ1-1, reads DTGVSQNPRHKITKRGQNVTFRCDPISEHNRLYWYRQTLGQGPEFLTYFQNEAQLEKSRLLSDRFSAERPKGSFSTLEIQRTEQGDSAMYLCASSPTGGRVNTEAFFGQGTRLTVV.

This clonotype has a handful of counts. The chain couples TRBV27 to TRBJ2-3, with D tentatively TRBD2 (5 bases). V was shortened by 5 bases and J by 2 bases, with 5 bases between the two germline ends. The germline gives CDR1 MNHEY, CDR2 SMNVEV (reference sequence). The CDR3 is 12 residues long. In DNA, the CDR3 is TGTGCCAGCAGTGGACTCACAGATACGCAGTATTTT. This encodes CASSGLTDTQYF.

The chain employs TRBV7-3 and TRBJ1-2, with D maybe TRBD1 (6 bases). Germline values: CDR1 SGHTA, CDR2 FQGTGA. This CDR3 has 14 residues. The ends were cut back, 5 bases at V and 3 bases at J, with 13 bases in the middle. This CDR3 reads CASSPTGGHYGYTF. In nucleotides, the CDR3 is TGTGCCAGCAGCCCAACGGGGGGCCACTATGGCTACACCTTC.

The chain joins TRBV20-1 to TRBJ2-5; D remains ambiguous. Trimming removed 5 bases at V and 1 base at J, with 11 bases between. The CDR3 runs 13 residues. Germline CDR1 DFQATT, CDR2 SNEGSKA (reference sequence). In nucleotides, the CDR3 is TGCAGTGCTGGGATATACGGCCAAGAGACCCAGTACTTC. Residues: CSAGIYGQETQYF.

This clonotype has only a few counts. The chain has TRBV20-1 and TRBJ1-6; D gene uncertain. The CDR3 runs 17 residues. CDR1 and CDR2 from the germline V gene are DFQATT and SNEGSKA (reference sequence). V was pared by 0 bases and J by 0 bases, with 12 bases between. The CDR3 is CSARDFRSSSYNSPLHF. For the CDR3, the DNA is TGCAGTGCTAGAGATTTTAGGTCCAGCTCCTATAATTCACCCCTCCACTTT.

V gene TRBV6-1 combines with J gene TRBJ2-5, with D unclear. Germline V gene sequence: CDR1 MNHNS, CDR2 SASEGT. Deletions cut 3 bases from V and 4 bases from J, with 12 bases between. CDR3 size: 14 residues. The chain's CDR3 is CASSDVGAVETQYF. The DNA for the CDR3 is TGTGCCAGCAGTGACGTGGGCGCGGTAGAGACCCAGTACTTC.

CDR3 DNA sequence: TGTGCCAGCAGTGAAGGGTTTCCGGGACAGGGGTACGAGCAGTACTTC. The encoded protein is CASSEGFPGQGYEQYF. This chain connects TRBV6-1 to TRBJ2-7; 10 bases line up with TRBD1. Germline values: CDR1 MNHNS, CDR2 SASEGT. Trimming removed 1 base from V and 4 bases from J; junction bases left unmatched: 7. The CDR3 is made up of 16 amino acids.

The V and J genes are TRBV28 and TRBJ1-1, with D perhaps TRBD1 (6 bases). The CDR3 is made up of 16 amino acids. V lost 5 bases to trimming and J lost 2 bases, with 18 bases between them. Per the germline V gene, CDR1 is MDHEN and CDR2 is SYDVKM. The CDR3 sequence: CASSQHPGQRNTEAFF. The CDR3 DNA is TGTGCCAGCAGTCAACACCCGGGACAAAGAAACACTGAAGCTTTCTTT.

This clonotype was counted a few times. The CDR3 reads CASRMSGQSLIGKLFF. In DNA form, the CDR3 reads TGTGCCAGCAGGATGTCTGGACAGTCCCTTATAGGAAAACTGTTTTTT. This chain links TRBV28 with TRBJ1-4; tentatively, D is TRBD1 (6 bases). The V gene lost 6 bases and the J gene lost 10 bases, with 24 bases spanning the gap. Germline V gene sequence: CDR1 MDHEN, CDR2 SYDVKM. The CDR3 covers 16 residues.

The gene calls are TRBV9 and TRBJ1-2, with unresolved D. The CDR3 contains 12 residues. V was cut by 0 bases and J by 6 bases, with 6 bases left in between. Germline CDR1 SGDLS, CDR2 YYNGEE. The CDR3 region is CASSVAEHGYTF. The DNA of the CDR3 is TGTGCCAGCAGCGTAGCGGAGCATGGCTACACCTTC.

The genes are TRBV5-5 and TRBJ1-1; D is unresolved. From germline, CDR1 is SGHKS and CDR2 YYEKEE (reference sequence). Trimming shortened V by 0 bases and J by 2 bases, and 8 bases separated the two germline ends. CDR3 length: 14 residues. In nucleotides, the CDR3 is TGTGCCAGCAGCTTGGGGATTCCTAACACTGAAGCTTTCTTT. This encodes CASSLGIPNTEAFF.

This clonotype was counted at least ten times. The CDR3 sequence is CASSQDRRNGGYEQFF. CDR3 in DNA: TGCGCCAGCAGCCAAGATCGACGTAACGGGGGTTATGAGCAGTTCTTC. The V and J genes are TRBV4-3 and TRBJ2-1; possible D gene TRBD2, 6 bases. The germline V and J ends were trimmed by 0 bases and 8 bases, with 17 bases remaining between them. The germline CDR1 and CDR2 sequences are LGHNA and YSLEER. The CDR3 has 16 amino acids.

The chain joins TRBV20-1 to TRBJ2-2; tentatively, D is TRBD2 (5 bases). V was shortened by 5 bases and J by 3 bases, with 19 bases between the two germline ends. Germline V gene lookup returns CDR1 DFQATT and CDR2 SNEGSKA (reference sequence). This CDR3 is built from 16 residues. In nucleotides, the CDR3 is TGCAGTGCTGACCGTTCTGGTAGCGATCACACCGGGGAGCTGTTTTTT. It codes for CSADRSGSDHTGELFF.

This rearrangement joins TRBV29-1 to TRBJ2-3; 7 bases agree with TRBD1. J lost 2 bases, V lost 7 bases, and 3 bases had no gene match. Germline CDR1 reads SQVTM; CDR2 reads ANQGSEA. The CDR3 runs to 12 residues. This chain's CDR3 is CSAGTATDTQYF. The CDR3 nucleotides read TGCAGCGCTGGGACAGCCACAGATACGCAGTATTTT.

A few counts support this clonotype. The rearrangement links TRBV7-7 to TRBJ2-6; weak D call: TRBD2 (5 bases). CDR1 is SSHAT, CDR2 FNYEAQ, per germline (reference sequence). Trimming removed 0 bases at V and 2 bases at J, with 8 bases between. This CDR3 contains 16 residues. The CDR3 DNA is TGTGCCAGCAGCTTAGCGAGGGTTGCTGGGGCCAACGTCCTGACTTTC. This codes for CASSLARVAGANVLTF.

The V gene is TRBV7-2, the J gene TRBJ1-2; 8 nucleotides line up with TRBD1. This CDR3 is 14 amino acids long. Germline CDR1 is SGHTA and CDR2 is FQGNSA. After removal of 5 bases from V and 5 bases from J, the junction contained 7 bases not matched to a gene. The CDR3 nucleotides are TGTGCCAGCAGCGTCGGACAGGGAGTGTATGGCTACACCTTC. It yields the protein CASSVGQGVYGYTF. The entire variable domain, with the rest obtained from reference TRBV7-2 and TRBJ1-2, is as follows: GAGVSQSPSNKVTEKGKDVELRCDPISGHTALYWYRQSLGQGLEFLIYFQGNSAPDKSGLPSDRFSAERTGGSVSTLTIQRTQQEDSAVYLCASSVGQGVYGYTFGSGTRLTVV.

This sequence joins TRBV5-4 and TRBJ2-1; D is perhaps TRBD1 or TRBD2 (6 bases each). CDR3 length equals 15 residues. V was shortened by 4 bases and J by 4 bases, with 15 bases between the two germline ends. CDR1 SGHNT and CDR2 YYREEE come from the germline V gene (reference sequence). The CDR3 is CASSLRQEGYNEQFF. Written as DNA, the CDR3 is TGTGCCAGCAGCCTTCGACAGGAGGGATACAATGAGCAGTTCTTC.

The chain carries TRBV5-1 and TRBJ2-1; 7 bases match TRBD2. This CDR3 contains 16 residues. With 4 bases clipped from V and 0 bases from J, the junction kept 7 bases outside the gene matches. Germline V CDR1 and CDR2: SGHRS, YFSETQ. CDR3: CASSPSGASSYNEQFF. Written as DNA, the CDR3 is TGCGCCAGCAGCCCCAGCGGGGCTAGCTCCTACAATGAGCAGTTCTTC. Full variable domain (outside the CDR3, taken from reference TRBV5-1 and TRBJ2-1): KAGVTQTPRYLIKTRGQQVTLSCSPISGHRSVSWYQQTPGQGLQFLFEYFSETQRNKGNFPGRFSGRQFSNSRSEMNVSTLELGDSALYLCASSPSGASSYNEQFFGPGTRLTVL.

The chain employs TRBV7-6 and TRBJ2-7; 8 bases line up with TRBD2. V shed 1 base, J shed 0 bases, and the junction held 5 bases outside the gene matches. Per germline, CDR1 SGHVS and CDR2 FNYEAQ. The CDR3 has 16 residues. The CDR3 reads CASSLVASGRSYEQYF. In DNA, the CDR3 is TGTGCCAGCAGCTTAGTGGCTAGCGGGCGCTCCTACGAGCAGTACTTC.

V and J are TRBV20-1 and TRBJ2-7; 7 bases fit TRBD1. The CDR3 is 14 amino acids. V lost 5 bases to trimming and J lost 5 bases; unmatched junction nucleotides: 12. Germline lookup yields CDR1 DFQATT and CDR2 SNEGSKA (reference sequence). The CDR3 DNA is TGCAGTGCTGTAGACAGGGTCGGTTCGAACGAGCAGTACTTC. It codes for CSAVDRVGSNEQYF.

This clonotype was recorded a few times. The V call is TRBV27, the J call TRBJ2-7, with 7 positions matching TRBD2. CDR3 size: 14 residues. Trimming removed 6 bases from V and 0 bases from J; junction bases left unmatched: 5. Germline CDR1 is MNHEY and CDR2 is SMNVEV (reference sequence). The DNA of the CDR3 is TGTGCCAGCAGGGGGGACTACAACTCCTACGAGCAGTACTTC. Protein product: CASRGDYNSYEQYF.

This clonotype was detected only a few times. Written as DNA, the CDR3 is TGTGCCAGCTCACCGGGAGCAGGCGATCAGCCCCAGCATTTT. Its translation is CASSPGAGDQPQHF. The rearrangement joins TRBV18 to TRBJ1-5; D is ambiguous. CDR1 and CDR2 (germline): KGHSH, LQKENI. There are 14 residues in the CDR3. V dropped 3 bases and J dropped 5 bases, with 11 bases sitting between them.

The table lists this clonotype with a few counts. This chain uses TRBV5-1 with TRBJ1-1; 8 bases map to TRBD1. Per germline, CDR1 SGHRS and CDR2 YFSETQ. This CDR3 has 17 amino acids. After removal of 2 bases from V and 2 bases from J, the junction contained 11 bases not matched to a gene. CDR3 DNA: TGCGCCAGCAGCTTTAGGCAGGGGGCTAACGGAAACACTGAAGCTTTCTTT. Protein sequence: CASSFRQGANGNTEAFF.

This chain uses TRBV27 with TRBJ2-3; the D gene could be TRBD1 or TRBD2 (5 bases each). V shed 7 bases and J shed 3 bases, with 20 bases lying between them. The CDR3 is 16 amino acids. Germline CDR1 MNHEY, CDR2 SMNVEV (reference sequence). Here the CDR3 DNA reads TGTGCCAGCAAAAAATCCGGGACCATGACGACAGATACGCAGTATTTT. Protein sequence: CASKKSGTMTTDTQYF.

This chain joins TRBV20-1 and TRBJ1-2; D might be TRBD1 (6 bases). Germline-derived CDR1 and CDR2 are DFQATT and SNEGSKA (reference sequence). The CDR3 runs to 13 residues. V lost 5 bases, J lost 5 bases, and 15 bases lay in between. The CDR3 nucleotides read TGCAGTGCTTTGACCGACAGGCGATATGGCTACACCTTC. Translated: CSALTDRRYGYTF.

This sequence joins TRBV27 and TRBJ1-4; no clear D. The CDR3 is made up of 13 amino acids. The V gene's germline CDR1 is MNHEY and CDR2 SMNVEV (reference sequence). V lost 3 bases and J lost 11, with 13 bases in between. CDR3 protein: CASSFSLGQKLFF. CDR3 coding DNA: TGTGCCAGCAGTTTCAGCCTCGGGCAGAAACTGTTTTTT. Full variable domain (rest looked up from reference TRBV27 and TRBJ1-4): EAQVTQNPRYLITVTGKKLTVTCSQNMNHEYMSWYRQDPGLGLRQIYYSMNVEVTDKGDVPEGYKVSRKEKRNFPLILESPSPNQTSLYFCASSFSLGQKLFFGSGTQLSVL.

This clonotype was counted ten times or more. J is TRBJ1-6 and V is TRBV20-1, with D perhaps TRBD1 (5 bases). Germline loops: CDR1 DFQATT, CDR2 SNEGSKA (reference sequence). The CDR3 length is 14 residues. Trimming pared 3 bases from V and 10 bases from J, leaving 16 bases between. Here the CDR3 reads CSASLSSGGSPLHF. The DNA for the CDR3 is TGCAGTGCTAGTTTGTCCTCGGGGGGATCACCCCTCCACTTT.

The chain joins TRBV27 to TRBJ2-5; D call uncertain. V was trimmed by 5 bases and J by 4 bases, leaving 14 bases between them. The germline V gene encodes CDR1 MNHEY and CDR2 SMNVEV (reference sequence). This CDR3 contains 14 residues. Here the CDR3 reads CASSPRTDGETQYF. The CDR3 nucleotides are TGTGCCAGCAGTCCGCGGACGGATGGAGAGACCCAGTACTTC.

The chain has TRBV20-1 and TRBJ2-1; D is unresolved. The germline V gene encodes CDR1 DFQATT and CDR2 SNEGSKA (reference sequence). CDR3 length equals 16 residues. Deletions cut 6 bases from V and 10 bases from J, with 28 bases between. The CDR3 region has the DNA TGCAGTGCCACTTCAAGGGCCCGGGCCCGGGCGTGGGAGCAGTTCTTC. This sequence encodes CSATSRARARAWEQFF.

The gene calls are TRBV29-1 and TRBJ2-3; D is perhaps TRBD1 (6 bases). The CDR3 extends over 15 amino acids. Germline CDR1 SQVTM, CDR2 ANQGSEA. Deletions cut 1 base from V and 4 bases from J, with 15 bases between. The CDR3 coding sequence is TGCAGCGTTGAAGGAGGGGGAGTTATCGCAGATACGCAGTATTTT. This gives the protein CSVEGGGVIADTQYF.